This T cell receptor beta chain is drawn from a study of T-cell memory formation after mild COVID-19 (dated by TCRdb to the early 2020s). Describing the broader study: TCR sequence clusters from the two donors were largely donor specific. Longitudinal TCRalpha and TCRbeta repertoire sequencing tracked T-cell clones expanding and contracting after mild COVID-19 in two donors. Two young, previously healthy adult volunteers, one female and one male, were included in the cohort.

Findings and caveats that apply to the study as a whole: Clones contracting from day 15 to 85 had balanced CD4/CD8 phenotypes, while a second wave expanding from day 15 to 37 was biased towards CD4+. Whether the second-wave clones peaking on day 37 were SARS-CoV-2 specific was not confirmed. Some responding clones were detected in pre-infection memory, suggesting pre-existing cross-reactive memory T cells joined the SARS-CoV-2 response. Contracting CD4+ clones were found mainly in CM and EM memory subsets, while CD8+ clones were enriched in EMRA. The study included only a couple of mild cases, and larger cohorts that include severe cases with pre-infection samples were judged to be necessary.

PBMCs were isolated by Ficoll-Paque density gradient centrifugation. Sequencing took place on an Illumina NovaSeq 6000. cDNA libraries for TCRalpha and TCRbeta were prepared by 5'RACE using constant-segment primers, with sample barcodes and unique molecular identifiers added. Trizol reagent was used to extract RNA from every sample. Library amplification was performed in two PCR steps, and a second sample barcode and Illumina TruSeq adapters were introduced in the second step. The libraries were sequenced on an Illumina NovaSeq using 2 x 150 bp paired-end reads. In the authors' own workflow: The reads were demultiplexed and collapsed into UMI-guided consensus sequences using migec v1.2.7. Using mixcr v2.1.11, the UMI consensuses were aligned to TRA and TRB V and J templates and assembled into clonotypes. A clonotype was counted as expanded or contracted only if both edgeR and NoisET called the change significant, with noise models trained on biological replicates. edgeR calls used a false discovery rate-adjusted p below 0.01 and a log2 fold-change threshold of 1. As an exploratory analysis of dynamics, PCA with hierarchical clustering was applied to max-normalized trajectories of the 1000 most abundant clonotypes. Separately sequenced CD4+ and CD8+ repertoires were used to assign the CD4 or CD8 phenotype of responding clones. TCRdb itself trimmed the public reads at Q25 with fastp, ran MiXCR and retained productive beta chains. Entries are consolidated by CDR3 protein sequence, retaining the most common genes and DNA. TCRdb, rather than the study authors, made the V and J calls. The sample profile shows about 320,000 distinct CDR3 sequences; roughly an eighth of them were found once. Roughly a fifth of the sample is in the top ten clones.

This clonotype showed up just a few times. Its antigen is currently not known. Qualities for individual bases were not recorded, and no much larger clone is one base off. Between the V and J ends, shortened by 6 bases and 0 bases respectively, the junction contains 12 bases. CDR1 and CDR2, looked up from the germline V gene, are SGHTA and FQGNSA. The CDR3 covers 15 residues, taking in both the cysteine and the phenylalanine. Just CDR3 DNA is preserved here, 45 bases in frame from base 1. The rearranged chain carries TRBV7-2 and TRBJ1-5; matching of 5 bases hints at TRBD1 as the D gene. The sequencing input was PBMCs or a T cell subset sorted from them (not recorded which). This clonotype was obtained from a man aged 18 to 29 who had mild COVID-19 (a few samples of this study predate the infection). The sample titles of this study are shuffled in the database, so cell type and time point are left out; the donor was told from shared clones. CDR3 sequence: CASRRQPYSNQPQHF. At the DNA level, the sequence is TGTGCCAGCAGACGACAGCCGTATAGCAATCAGCCCCAGCATTTT.